Shown below are 27 T cell receptor beta chains from a single sample sequenced in a study of human T cells and chemical hapten exposure. TCRdb independently ran MiXCR on the RACE reads; one entry per CDR3 protein. Of approximately 77,000 distinct CDR3 sequences detected, over 6% appear once; the ten largest clones hold around 1.5%. The time point was: patch test 1, 2 weeks after DPC sensitization. The sample's treatment: therapeutic diphenylcyclopropenone sensitization with weekly scalp DPC. Here the sequenced sample was whole blood, taken in connection with sensitization to the hapten diphenylcyclopropenone (DPC). These TCRs come from a woman in her twenties or thirties with alopecia areata. Some clones in this sample may be carry-over from other donors' samples.

This clonotype was observed a few times. The J gene is TRBJ2-5, the V gene TRBV6-5; 7 positions match TRBD1. Per the germline V gene, CDR1 is MNHEY and CDR2 is SVGAGI. V gave up 3 bases and J gave up 5 bases; unmatched junction bases: 15. The CDR3 spans 17 residues. The CDR3: CASSYPGDRGGGETQYF. DNA for the CDR3: TGTGCCAGCAGTTATCCGGGCGATCGAGGGGGCGGCGAGACCCAGTACTTC.

V gene TRBV7-2 combines with J gene TRBJ1-2; D remains unclear. The CDR3 has 14 amino acids. Germline V CDR1 and CDR2: SGHTA, FQGNSA. V was trimmed by 1 base and J by 2 bases, leaving 8 bases between them. The CDR3 DNA reads TGTGCCAGCAGCTTAGGCGACGGAAACTATGGCTACACCTTC. It specifies CASSLGDGNYGYTF.

The gene calls are TRBV5-1 and TRBJ2-1; perhaps TRBD2 as D (6 bases). Germline values: CDR1 SGHRS, CDR2 YFSETQ. The CDR3 is 16 amino acids. V was pared by 0 bases and J by 3 bases, with 13 bases between. CDR3 in amino acids: CASSLVAGLIYNEQFF. The CDR3 bases are TGCGCCAGCAGCTTGGTCGCGGGGTTAATCTACAATGAGCAGTTCTTC. Full variable domain (remainder filled in from reference TRBV5-1 and TRBJ2-1): KAGVTQTPRYLIKTRGQQVTLSCSPISGHRSVSWYQQTPGQGLQFLFEYFSETQRNKGNFPGRFSGRQFSNSRSEMNVSTLELGDSALYLCASSLVAGLIYNEQFFGPGTRLTVL.

This clonotype was seen ten or more times. The chain employs TRBV5-1 and TRBJ1-1, with 7 positions matching TRBD1. The J segment lost 6 bases and the V segment lost 4 bases, leaving 12 bases of the junction unmatched. Per the germline V gene, CDR1 is SGHRS and CDR2 is YFSETQ. CDR3 length: 15 residues. In DNA, the CDR3 is TGCGCCAGCAGCGCAATACCGGACAGGTTCCCTGAAGCTTTCTTT. Its protein is CASSAIPDRFPEAFF.

Only a few counts were recorded for this clonotype. The chain employs TRBV20-1 and TRBJ2-7; D is ambiguous. Trimming took off 0 bases at V and 3 bases at J, with 15 bases between the two ends. The CDR3 is 15 amino acids. CDR1 and CDR2 from the germline V gene are DFQATT and SNEGSKA (reference sequence). CDR3 residues: CSARDWAKESYEQYF. The DNA of the CDR3 is TGCAGTGCTAGAGATTGGGCTAAGGAAAGCTACGAGCAGTACTTC.

This clonotype came up a few times. V and J are TRBV11-3 and TRBJ1-6; D ambiguous. Deletions cut 5 bases from V and 0 bases from J, with 5 bases between. The germline gives CDR1 SGHNT, CDR2 YENEEA. The CDR3 is made up of 14 amino acids. In DNA, the CDR3 is TGTGCCAGCAGCCTACGCTCCTATAATTCACCCCTCCACTTT. Translation: CASSLRSYNSPLHF. The complete variable domain, with remaining parts taken from reference TRBV11-3 and TRBJ1-6, reads EAGVVQSPRYKIIEKKQPVAFWCNPISGHNTLYWYLQNLGQGPELLIRYENEEAVDDSQLPKDRFSAERLKGVDSTLKIQPAELGDSAVYLCASSLRSYNSPLHFGNGTRLTVT.

This clonotype was seen at least ten times. The chain combines TRBV5-1 with TRBJ2-3; D unclear. Trimming stripped 0 bases from V and 6 bases from J, with 5 bases between. Germline CDR1 is SGHRS and CDR2 is YFSETQ. This CDR3 contains 12 residues. In DNA form, the CDR3 reads TGCGCCAGCAGCTTGGTAGCTGATACGCAGTATTTT. Translated, it gives CASSLVADTQYF.

This clonotype was observed a single time. Possible read error: a much larger clone is one base away. This sequence joins TRBV7-9 and TRBJ1-1; D not certain. The ends were cut back, 4 bases at V and 4 bases at J, with 10 bases in the middle. This CDR3 is built from 13 residues. The germline V gene encodes CDR1 SEHNR and CDR2 FQNEAQ (reference sequence). The CDR3 spells CASSYWRGTEAFF. CDR3 bases: TGTGCCAGCAGCTACTGGAGAGGCACTGAAGCTTTCTTT.

This clonotype was counted at least ten times. The V gene is TRBV20-1, the J gene TRBJ2-5; D is ambiguous. The germline V and J ends were trimmed by 3 bases and 7 bases, with 9 bases remaining between them. Germline lookup yields CDR1 DFQATT and CDR2 SNEGSKA (reference sequence). The CDR3 is made up of 11 amino acids. The CDR3 region has the DNA TGCAGTGCTAGTCAGTCGGGGACCCAGTACTTC. Translated, it gives CSASQSGTQYF.

This clonotype has ten or more counts. The CDR3 sequence is CASSQPDQDRGPSDYNEQFF. CDR3 DNA: TGTGCCAGCAGCCAACCAGACCAAGACAGGGGGCCCTCTGACTACAATGAGCAGTTCTTC. This chain links TRBV12-3 or TRBV12-4 with TRBJ2-1, with 10 positions matching TRBD1. CDR3 size: 20 residues. J lost 3 bases, V lost 6 bases, and 20 bases had no gene match.

In this sample, this clonotype turned up a few times. The V and J genes are TRBV10-3 and TRBJ1-2, with a weak D call TRBD1 (5 bases). The V gene's germline CDR1 is ENHRY and CDR2 SYGVKD. The V end lost 0 bases, the J end lost 8 bases, and 13 bases lay between the germline ends. CDR3 length equals 14 residues. The CDR3 sequence: CAISESRGVGGYTF. CDR3 DNA sequence: TGTGCCATCAGTGAGTCGCGGGGGGTCGGAGGCTACACCTTC.

This clonotype was seen at least ten times. This chain connects TRBV19 to TRBJ1-1; D is unresolved. The CDR3 extends over 15 amino acids. Germline CDR1 LNHDA, CDR2 SQIVND (reference sequence). V was pared by 5 bases and J by 4 bases, with 17 bases between. As DNA, the CDR3 is TGTGCCAGTAGTGGCCACGGGGAGTGGGGCACTGAAGCTTTCTTT. It specifies CASSGHGEWGTEAFF.

The chain is built from TRBV5-6 and TRBJ2-3; TRBD2 agrees at 11 bases. The CDR3 sequence is 19 residues long. The V gene's germline CDR1 is SGHDT and CDR2 YYEEEE. V lost 0 bases and J lost 0; bases outside the gene matches: 9. The CDR3 sequence: CASSLASLAGGSSTDTQYF. The CDR3 nucleotides read TGTGCCAGCAGCTTGGCTAGTCTAGCGGGGGGCTCAAGCACAGATACGCAGTATTTT.

The chain uses TRBV24-1 and TRBJ2-7; D remains ambiguous. The CDR3 runs 15 residues. Germline assignment: CDR1 KGHDR and CDR2 SFDVKD. V lost 4 bases and J lost 2, with 14 bases in between. The CDR3 reads CATSDPSPVPYEQYF. CDR3 bases: TGTGCCACCAGTGACCCCTCACCGGTCCCCTACGAGCAGTACTTC.

This clonotype occurred many times. The chain couples TRBV7-9 to TRBJ1-6, with 7 bases fitting TRBD1. Germline V gene data show CDR1 as SEHNR and CDR2 as FQNEAQ (reference sequence). The CDR3 covers 16 residues. V was pared by 5 bases and J by 1 base, with 5 bases of the junction left unmatched. The CDR3 region is CASSLTGPSYNSPLHF. The CDR3 DNA sequence: TGTGCCAGCAGCCTGACAGGGCCGTCCTATAATTCACCCCTCCACTTT.

This clonotype has a handful of counts. V gene TRBV10-3 combines with J gene TRBJ2-7; D is unclear. There are 15 residues in the CDR3. V lost 0 bases, J lost 0 bases, and 9 bases lay in between. Germline assignment: CDR1 ENHRY and CDR2 SYGVKD. The CDR3 protein is CAISESHPPSYEQYF. CDR3 DNA: TGTGCCATCAGTGAGTCGCATCCCCCCTCCTACGAGCAGTACTTC.

This clonotype was seen ten or more times. The chain is built from TRBV20-1 and TRBJ2-1; no firm D call. Germline CDR1 and CDR2: DFQATT and SNEGSKA (reference sequence). Trimming cost V 3 bases and J 5 bases, with 5 bases left between them. CDR3 size: 11 residues. The chain's CDR3 is CSASKNNEQFF. The CDR3 nucleotides are TGCAGTGCTAGCAAAAACAATGAGCAGTTCTTC.

This clonotype has at least ten counts. V and J are TRBV5-1 and TRBJ1-2; D uncertain. V shed 0 bases and J shed 2 bases, with 8 bases lying between them. The germline CDR1 and CDR2 sequences are SGHRS and YFSETQ. This CDR3 contains 14 residues. CDR3 in amino acids: CASSLGQSNYGYTF. CDR3 nucleotides: TGCGCCAGCAGCTTGGGGCAGTCAAACTATGGCTACACCTTC. Full variable domain (missing parts from reference TRBV5-1 and TRBJ1-2): KAGVTQTPRYLIKTRGQQVTLSCSPISGHRSVSWYQQTPGQGLQFLFEYFSETQRNKGNFPGRFSGRQFSNSRSEMNVSTLELGDSALYLCASSLGQSNYGYTFGSGTRLTVV.

In its sample, this clonotype was seen many times. The chain uses TRBV6-5 and TRBJ1-6, with 7 positions matching TRBD1. Looked up from germline, CDR1 is MNHEY and CDR2 is SVGAGI. The CDR3 is 17 amino acids. Trimming cost V 7 bases and J 1 base; bases outside gene matches: 10. The CDR3 DNA follows: TGTGCCAGCAAACAACCCCCAGGGGGATCCTATAATTCACCCCTCCACTTT. It encodes CASKQPPGGSYNSPLHF.

The chain couples TRBV11-3 to TRBJ2-7; D uncertain. Trimming took off 1 base at V and 13 bases at J, with 20 bases between the two ends. The CDR3 is 14 residues long. Germline CDR1 reads SGHNT; CDR2 reads YENEEA. CDR3 in amino acids: CASSLGGSAATVYF. The DNA of the CDR3 is TGTGCCAGCAGCTTAGGGGGTTCGGCAGCTACGGTATACTTC.

This clonotype was seen a handful of times. This chain uses TRBV20-1 with TRBJ1-1; D gene ambiguous. This CDR3 region has 13 residues. The germline gives CDR1 DFQATT, CDR2 SNEGSKA (reference sequence). The V end was cut by 5 bases, the J end by 0 bases, with 10 bases between. The CDR3 sequence: CSAATDLNTEAFF. The CDR3 DNA sequence: TGCAGTGCTGCAACAGACCTGAACACTGAAGCTTTCTTT.

There are many counts of this clonotype. This chain uses TRBV2 with TRBJ2-7; 10 bases agree with TRBD2. The J segment lost 5 bases and the V segment lost 2 bases, leaving 9 bases of the junction unmatched. The CDR3 extends over 16 amino acids. CDR1 is SNHLY and CDR2 is FYNNEI in the germline V gene. The CDR3 sequence: CASSELSGGAVDEQYF. The DNA of the CDR3 is TGTGCCAGCAGTGAACTCAGCGGGGGGGCTGTCGACGAGCAGTACTTC.

In this sample, this clonotype turned up many times. V usage is TRBV28 and J usage is TRBJ1-6; weak D call: TRBD1 (5 bases). Germline lookup yields CDR1 MDHEN and CDR2 SYDVKM. V was pared by 7 bases and J by 6 bases, with 16 bases between. This CDR3 has 15 residues. CDR3 in DNA: TGTGCCAGCACCCCCGGGGCCCCTCGTAATTCACCCCTCCACTTT. Protein sequence: CASTPGAPRNSPLHF. Variable domain in full (rest from reference TRBV28 and TRBJ1-6): DVKVTQSSRYLVKRTGEKVFLECVQDMDHENMFWYRQDPGLGLRLIYFSYDVKMKEKGDIPEGYSVSREKKERFSLILESASTNQTSMYLCASTPGAPRNSPLHFGNGTRLTVT.

In its sample, this clonotype was seen many times. The chain is built from TRBV7-8 and TRBJ1-1, with a weak D call TRBD1 (5 bases). Germline loops: CDR1 SGHVS, CDR2 FQNEAQ. This CDR3 region has 13 residues. The V and J ends lost 6 bases and 4 bases respectively, with 12 bases between them. The CDR3 loop reads CASSLWQGTEAFF. CDR3 nucleotides: TGTGCCAGCAGTCTTTGGCAGGGCACTGAAGCTTTCTTT.

This clonotype was recorded many times. This chain uses TRBV25-1 with TRBJ2-2; D may be TRBD1 or TRBD2 (6 bases each). Germline CDR1 and CDR2: MGHDK and SYGVNS. Trimming cost V 2 bases and J 3 bases, with 10 bases left between them. The CDR3 contains 15 residues. DNA of the CDR3: TGTGCCAGCAGTGAAGGGGGGCGGGACACCGGGGAGCTGTTTTTT. Its protein is CASSEGGRDTGELFF. The whole variable domain, filled in from reference TRBV25-1 and TRBJ2-2, reads EADIYQTPRYLVIGTGKKITLECSQTMGHDKMYWYQQDPGMELHLIHYSYGVNSTEKGDLSSESTVSRIRTEHFPLTLESARPSHTSQYLCASSEGGRDTGELFFGEGSRLTVL.

This clonotype came up a few times. The gene calls are TRBV5-1 and TRBJ2-5; 13 bases match TRBD2. The V gene end was trimmed by 2 bases and the J gene end by 0 bases; junction bases not matched to a gene: 4. Germline V gene data show CDR1 as SGHRS and CDR2 as YFSETQ. The CDR3 covers 17 residues. CDR3 amino acids: CASSLGLAGVYQETQYF. CDR3 sequence (DNA): TGCGCCAGCAGCTTAGGACTAGCGGGGGTGTACCAAGAGACCCAGTACTTC.

This chain uses TRBV5-6 with TRBJ1-2; D unclear. V gave up 7 bases and J gave up 4 bases, with 11 bases separating them. CDR3 size: 12 residues. In germline, CDR1 is SGHDT, CDR2 YYEEEE. The CDR3 here is CASADESYGYTF. The CDR3, as DNA: TGTGCCAGCGCGGACGAGAGCTATGGCTACACCTTC.